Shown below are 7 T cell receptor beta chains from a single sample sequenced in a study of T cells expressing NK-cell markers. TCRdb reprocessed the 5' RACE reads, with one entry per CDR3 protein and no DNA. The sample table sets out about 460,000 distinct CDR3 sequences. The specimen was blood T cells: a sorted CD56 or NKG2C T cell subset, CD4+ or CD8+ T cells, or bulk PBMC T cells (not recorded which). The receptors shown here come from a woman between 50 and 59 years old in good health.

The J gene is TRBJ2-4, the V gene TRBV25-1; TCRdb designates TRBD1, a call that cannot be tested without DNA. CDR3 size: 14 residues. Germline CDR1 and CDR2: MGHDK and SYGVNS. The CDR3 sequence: CASSDGGVKNIQYF. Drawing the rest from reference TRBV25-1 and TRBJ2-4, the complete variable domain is EADIYQTPRYLVIGTGKKITLECSQTMGHDKMYWYQQDPGMELHLIHYSYGVNSTEKGDLSSESTVSRIRTEHFPLTLESARPSHTSQYLCASSDGGVKNIQYFGAGTRLSVL.

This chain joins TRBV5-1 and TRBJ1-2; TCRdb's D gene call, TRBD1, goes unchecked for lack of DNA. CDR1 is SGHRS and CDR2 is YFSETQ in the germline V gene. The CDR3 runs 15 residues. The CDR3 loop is CASSLGADRPYGYTF. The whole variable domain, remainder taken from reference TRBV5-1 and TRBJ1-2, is KAGVTQTPRYLIKTRGQQVTLSCSPISGHRSVSWYQQTPGQGLQFLFEYFSETQRNKGNFPGRFSGRQFSNSRSEMNVSTLELGDSALYLCASSLGADRPYGYTFGSGTRLTVV.

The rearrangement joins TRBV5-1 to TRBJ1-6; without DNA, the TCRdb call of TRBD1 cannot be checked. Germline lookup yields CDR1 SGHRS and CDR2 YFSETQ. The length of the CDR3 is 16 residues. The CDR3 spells CASSRGPGQGNSPLHF.

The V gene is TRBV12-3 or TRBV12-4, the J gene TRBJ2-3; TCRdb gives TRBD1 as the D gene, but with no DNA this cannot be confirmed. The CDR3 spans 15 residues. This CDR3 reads CASSFPAGDRDTQYF.

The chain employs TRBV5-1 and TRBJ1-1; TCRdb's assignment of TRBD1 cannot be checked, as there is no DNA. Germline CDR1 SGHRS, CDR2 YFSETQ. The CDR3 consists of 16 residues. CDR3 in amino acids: CASSLGRGQGDTEAFF.

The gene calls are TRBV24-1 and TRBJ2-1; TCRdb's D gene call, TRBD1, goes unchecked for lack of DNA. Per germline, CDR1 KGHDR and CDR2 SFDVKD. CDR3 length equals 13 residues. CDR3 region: CATSDPEDRNPFF.

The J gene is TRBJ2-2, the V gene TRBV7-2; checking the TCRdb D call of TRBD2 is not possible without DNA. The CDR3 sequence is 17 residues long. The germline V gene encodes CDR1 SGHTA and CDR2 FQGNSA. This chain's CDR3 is CASSLSPLTSNTGELFF.